Each of the 17 T cell receptor beta chains below was sequenced from the same sample in a study of beta chain features in type 1 diabetes (dated by TCRdb to 2017 to 2018). To prepare the library, the immunoSEQ multiplex PCR assay was applied. All of the isolated RNA was reverse transcribed with the High Capacity cDNA Reverse Transcription Kit, so expressed TCRB transcripts were sequenced. As stored in TCRdb, this immuneACCESS dataset retains in-frame rearrangements with V and J assigned. A fraction of the clones does not appear; measured against another copy, unresolved V genes explain less than half of the discrepancy, and the remainder lacks a known reason. The sample includes 150,000 to 190,000 clones, with about a tenth observed a single time. The ten most abundant clones make up 0.5% of the sample. Here is what the overall study found, with its caveats: In all four CD4+ subsets, TCRB CDR3 length was moderately but significantly shorter in type 1 diabetes patients.

The antigens these receptors bind are not known. The sample was central memory CD4+ T cells from blood. These TCRs come from a man in his thirties or forties with type 1 diabetes.

This clone was detected only a few times. The genes are TRBV5-4 and TRBJ2-7, with TRBD2 matching 8 bases. Germline lookup yields CDR1 SGHNT and CDR2 YYREEE (reference sequence). The length of the CDR3 is 13 residues. Trimming took 4 bases from V and 6 from J; bases not matched to a gene: 6. The CDR3 here is CASSRGGLAEQYF. The CDR3 DNA is TGTGCCAGCAGCCGGGGGGGACTTGCCGAGCAGTACTTC.

V and J are TRBV4-2 and TRBJ2-2, with a possible D match to TRBD2 (6 bases). CDR3 size: 17 residues. Germline CDR1 reads LGHNA; CDR2 reads YNFKEQ. V gave up 0 bases and J gave up 0 bases, with 11 bases separating them. CDR3 amino acids: CASSQDLGDSNTGELFF. CDR3 nucleotides: TGTGCCAGCAGCCAAGATCTAGGGGACTCGAACACCGGGGAGCTGTTTTTT.

V and J are TRBV19 and TRBJ2-2, with D unresolved. Germline lookup yields CDR1 LNHDA and CDR2 SQIVND (reference sequence). The CDR3 sequence is 14 residues long. Between the trimmed V and J ends, which lost 5 bases and 1 base, there was a span of 8 bases. The CDR3 DNA follows: TGTGCCAGTAGTGAAGCTGGGAACACCGGGGAGCTGTTTTTT. This codes for CASSEAGNTGELFF.

This clone showed up just a few times. The chain employs TRBV2 and TRBJ2-7, with 7 bases that match TRBD2. Trimming removed 6 bases from V and 4 bases from J; junction bases left unmatched: 9. The CDR3 totals 14 residues. Germline V gene sequence: CDR1 SNHLY, CDR2 FYNNEI. The CDR3, as DNA: TGTGCCAGCAGCCAAGGACTAGTCGGGTACGAGCAGTACTTC. Protein product: CASSQGLVGYEQYF.

This clone has only a few counts. V gene TRBV2 combines with J gene TRBJ2-1; D possibly corresponds to TRBD2 (5 bases). Germline V CDR1 and CDR2: SNHLY, FYNNEI. V shed 9 bases and J shed 4 bases, with 13 bases lying between them. The CDR3 consists of 13 residues. CDR3 loop: CASTAGQYNEQFF. DNA for the CDR3: TGTGCCAGTACGGCGGGCCAGTACAATGAGCAGTTCTTC. Full variable domain (remainder filled in from reference TRBV2 and TRBJ2-1): EPEVTQTPSHQVTQMGQEVILRCVPISNHLYFYWYRQILGQKVEFLVSFYNNEISEKSEIFDDQFSVERPDGSNFTLKIRSTKLEDSAMYFCASTAGQYNEQFFGPGTRLTVL.

This clone occurred a few times. Different DNA sequences within this sample yield the same CDR3. V is TRBV6-5 and J is TRBJ2-1; D might be TRBD1 (6 bases). Trimming took 5 bases from V and 7 from J, leaving 6 bases between them. In germline, CDR1 is MNHEY, CDR2 SVGAGI. The CDR3 covers 11 residues. CDR3 in DNA: TGTGCCAGCAGTAGGGGGAATGAGCAGTTCTTC. It yields the protein CASSRGNEQFF.

For this clone: This CDR3 is also generated by other DNA sequences in the sample. The rearrangement links TRBV18 to TRBJ1-1; a weak D match, TRBD1 (5 bases). Germline loops: CDR1 KGHSH, CDR2 LQKENI. Trimming shortened V by 2 bases and J by 3 bases, and 7 bases separated the two germline ends. The CDR3 loop spans 13 amino acids. The CDR3 spells CASSPSQDTEAFF. The CDR3 bases are TGTGCCAGCTCACCATCACAGGACACTGAAGCTTTCTTT.

This clone appeared a few times. The rearrangement uses TRBV30 and TRBJ1-2, with 7 bases identical to TRBD1. Germline trimming cut 5 bases from V and 7 bases from J; bases unmatched to any gene: 10. Germline lookup yields CDR1 GTSNPN and CDR2 SVGIG (reference sequence). The CDR3 is 13 residues long. The CDR3 DNA is TGTGCCTGGGGTACTGGGACAGACCTTGGCTACACCTTC. Translation: CAWGTGTDLGYTF.

Concerning this clone itself: This CDR3 is also generated by other DNA sequences in the sample. CDR3 amino acids: CASSFLNTGELFF. CDR3 DNA: TGTGCCAGCAGCTTTCTCAACACCGGGGAGCTGTTTTTT. The gene calls are TRBV7-2 and TRBJ2-2; D gene uncertain. Trimming took 3 bases from V and 2 from J, leaving 4 bases between them. The length of the CDR3 is 13 residues. Germline V gene sequence: CDR1 SGHTA, CDR2 FQGNSA.

This clone has more than one count but fewer than ten. The rearrangement links TRBV6-6 to TRBJ2-1; weak D call: TRBD1 (6 bases). This CDR3 comprises 15 residues. V gave up 7 bases and J gave up 2 bases, with 15 bases separating them. CDR1 is MNHNY and CDR2 is SVGAGI in the germline V gene (reference sequence). The CDR3 protein is CASTPRTEPYNEQFF. As DNA, the CDR3 is TGTGCCAGCACCCCCCGGACAGAACCCTACAATGAGCAGTTCTTC.

The CDR3: CAITTGESTDTQYF. The CDR3 region has the DNA TGTGCCATCACGACGGGAGAGAGCACAGATACGCAGTATTTT. The V gene is TRBV10-3, the J gene TRBJ2-3; D possibly corresponds to TRBD2 (6 bases). Between the trimmed V and J ends, which lost 7 bases and 0 bases, there was a span of 11 bases. CDR1 and CDR2 (germline): ENHRY, SYGVKD. The CDR3 is 14 amino acids.

There are a few counts of this clone. V is TRBV18 and J is TRBJ1-1; 7 nucleotides align to TRBD1. The CDR3 extends over 13 amino acids. Trimming took 3 bases from V and 7 from J; bases not matched to a gene: 5. CDR1 and CDR2 (germline): KGHSH, LQKENI. The CDR3, as DNA: TGTGCCAGCTCACCGGGGACAGCGGGTGAAGCTTTCTTT. Translation gives CASSPGTAGEAFF.

Here the CDR3 reads CASTQLAGVGDNEQFF. The CDR3 bases are TGCGCCAGCACTCAACTAGCGGGAGTCGGAGACAATGAGCAGTTCTTC. The chain has TRBV5-1 and TRBJ2-1; TRBD2 aligns across 11 bases. Germline loops: CDR1 SGHRS, CDR2 YFSETQ. The CDR3 loop spans 16 amino acids. V lost 6 bases and J lost 5; bases outside the gene matches: 10.

This rearrangement joins TRBV7-9 to TRBJ1-1; TRBD1 aligns across 7 bases. The trim removed 3 bases at V and 2 bases at J, leaving 3 bases unmatched. Germline V gene data show CDR1 as SEHNR and CDR2 as FQNEAQ (reference sequence). This CDR3 region has 14 residues. CDR3 sequence (DNA): TGTGCCAGCAGCTTTGGACAGGCAAACACTGAAGCTTTCTTT. Translating it yields CASSFGQANTEAFF.

The chain is built from TRBV5-6 and TRBJ2-7; possible D gene TRBD2, 6 bases. Germline V gene lookup returns CDR1 SGHDT and CDR2 YYEEEE. The CDR3 extends over 16 amino acids. Trimming stripped 1 base from V and 0 bases from J, with 14 bases between. This CDR3 reads CASSLPAGTSSYEQYF. CDR3 DNA: TGTGCCAGCAGCTTGCCCGCGGGAACCAGCTCCTACGAGCAGTACTTC.

Details on this clone: Within the sample, other DNA sequences also encode this same CDR3. The chain joins TRBV5-1 to TRBJ2-1, with TRBD2 matching over 8 bases. The CDR3 has 16 residues. Per the germline V gene, CDR1 is SGHRS and CDR2 is YFSETQ. V gave up 1 base and J gave up 1 base; unmatched junction bases: 4. The CDR3 region is CASSLTSGSSYNEQFF. In DNA, the CDR3 is TGCGCCAGCAGCTTGACTAGCGGTTCTTCCTACAATGAGCAGTTCTTC. The entire variable domain, with the rest obtained from reference TRBV5-1 and TRBJ2-1, is as follows: KAGVTQTPRYLIKTRGQQVTLSCSPISGHRSVSWYQQTPGQGLQFLFEYFSETQRNKGNFPGRFSGRQFSNSRSEMNVSTLELGDSALYLCASSLTSGSSYNEQFFGPGTRLTVL.

This clone has only a few counts. This rearrangement joins TRBV18 to TRBJ2-7; 9 nucleotides match TRBD2. From germline, CDR1 is KGHSH and CDR2 LQKENI. The CDR3 loop spans 14 amino acids. The V gene end was trimmed by 4 bases and the J gene end by 2 bases; junction bases not matched to a gene: 3. This CDR3 reads CASSRGGVAYEQYF. CDR3 nucleotide sequence: TGTGCCAGCTCACGCGGGGGGGTAGCCTACGAGCAGTACTTC.